The source of this T cell receptor (beta chain) is a study of CD8 T cells in Susac syndrome. Details on this clonotype: The antigen remains unidentified.

Patients with Susac syndrome met diagnostic criteria that were recently defined for definite or probable disease. General observations from the study: The greatest CD8+ clonal expansion in Susac occurred in TEMRA cells and in active patients. The number of individuals included in the study's TCR sequencing and HLA analysis was acknowledged as relatively small.

Trimming removed 2 bases at V and 7 bases at J, with 6 bases between. The CDR3 is 12 amino acids. About 0.45 to 1 ug RNA was reverse transcribed with random hexamers. Coverage of TCR beta CDR3 amplification by immunoSEQ multiplex PCR extended to 54 Vbeta and 13 Jbeta. TCRdb passed the immunoSEQ multiplex PCR reads through MiXCR, listing each CDR3 protein once. There are about 85,000 distinct CDR3 sequences in the sample; approximately 95% occur only once, and roughly 0.46% lies in the top ten. Sequenced sample: CD8+ T cells from PBMCs. This TCR came from a human donor with Susac syndrome. This sequence joins TRBV12-3 or TRBV12-4 and TRBJ2-1; D unclear. The CDR3 is CASSLYENEQFF. For the CDR3, the DNA is TGTGCCAGCAGTTTATACGAGAATGAGCAGTTCTTC.